This T cell receptor beta chain was profiled in a study of blood T cell repertoires in COVID-19. After removal of 6 bases from V and 5 bases from J, the junction contained 6 bases not matched to a gene. The CDR3 sequence is 13 residues long. Germline V gives CDR1 MDHEN, CDR2 SYDVKM. Only in-frame clones appear in the TCRdb table, and some are missing; sequencing was by immunoSEQ multiplex PCR. The profile shows some 260,000 clones, approximately 90% of them singletons. The chain employs TRBV28 and TRBJ1-2, with 7 nucleotides matching TRBD1. This sequence was found in a woman in her thirties or forties who had recovered from COVID-19. What was sequenced was peripheral blood. The CDR3 sequence: CASSHGQAYGYTF. In DNA, the CDR3 is TGTGCCAGCAGCCACGGACAGGCGTATGGCTACACCTTC.